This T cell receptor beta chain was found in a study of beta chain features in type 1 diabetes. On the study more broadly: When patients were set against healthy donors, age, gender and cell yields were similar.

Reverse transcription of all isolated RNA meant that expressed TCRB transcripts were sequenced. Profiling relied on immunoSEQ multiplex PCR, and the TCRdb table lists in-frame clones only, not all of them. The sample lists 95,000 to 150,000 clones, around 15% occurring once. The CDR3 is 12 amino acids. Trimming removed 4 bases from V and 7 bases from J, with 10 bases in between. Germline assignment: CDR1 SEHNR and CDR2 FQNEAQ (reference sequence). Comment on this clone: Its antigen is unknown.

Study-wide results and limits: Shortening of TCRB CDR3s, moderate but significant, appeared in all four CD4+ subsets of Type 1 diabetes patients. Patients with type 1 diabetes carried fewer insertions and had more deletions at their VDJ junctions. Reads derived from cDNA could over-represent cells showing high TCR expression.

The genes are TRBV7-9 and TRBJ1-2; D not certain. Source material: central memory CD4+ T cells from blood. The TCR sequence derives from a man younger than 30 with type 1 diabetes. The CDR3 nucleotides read TGTGCCAGCAGCTCTAGCTGGAGTGGCTACACCTTC. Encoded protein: CASSSSWSGYTF.